These T cell receptor beta chains were read from a single sample in a study of yellow fever vaccine responses in identical twins. TCRdb ran MiXCR on the RT-PCR reads and lists one entry per CDR3 protein. The sample records nearly 700 distinct CDR3 sequences, roughly 87% being singletons. Sequencing used T cells from blood (PBMCs), unsorted or a sorted subset (not recorded which), obtained before or after yellow fever vaccination (not recorded which). These receptors were obtained from a female donor who received the yellow fever vaccine. Each CDR3 is given with its conserved first and last residue. A D gene is named only where the DNA matches it firmly. Some rows mark clone size as missing; the rest say once, few, many or name a class of expanded clone.

D: NA; size: NA; V: TRBV10-1; J: TRBJ2-7; DNA: TGCGCCAGGACGGAGCAGTACTTC; CDR3: CARTEQYF
D: NA; size: NA; V: TRBV15; J: TRBJ1-1; DNA: TGTGCCACCAGCAGGGAGCCCCGTATGGGAGCTTTCTTT; CDR3: CATSREPRMGAFF
D: NA; size: NA; V: TRBV6-5; J: TRBJ1-3; DNA: TGTGCCAGCAGTTCCCGGACAGTCCTCTCTGGAAACACCATATATTTT; CDR3: CASSSRTVLSGNTIYF
D: NA; size: NA; V: TRBV11-1; J: TRBJ2-5; DNA: TGTGCCAGCAGCTTAATGACTCCCCTGGAGACCCAGTACTTC; CDR3: CASSLMTPLETQYF
D: NA; size: NA; V: TRBV19; J: TRBJ2-5; DNA: TGTGCCAGTAGTATAGGAGGCAGCTTCCAAGAGACCCAGTACTTC; CDR3: CASSIGGSFQETQYF
D: NA; size: once; V: TRBV2; J: TRBJ1-1; DNA: TGTGCCAGCATTGGTAAGAGAAACACTGAAGCTTTCTTT; CDR3: CASIGKRNTEAFF
D: TRBD1; size: NA; V: TRBV5-1; J: TRBJ2-3; DNA: TGCGCCAGCAGCCCTGACAGGGGAGACACAGATACGCAGTATTTT; CDR3: CASSPDRGDTDTQYF
D: NA; size: NA; V: TRBV6-5; J: TRBJ2-1; DNA: TGTGCCAGCAGTTACGTGGGTGCCTACAATGAGCAGTTCTTC; CDR3: CASSYVGAYNEQFF
D: NA; size: NA; V: TRBV19; J: TRBJ2-7; DNA: TGTGCCAGCAAGGACAGCTACTCCTACGAGCAGTACTTC; CDR3: CASKDSYSYEQYF
D: NA; size: NA; V: TRBV5-5; J: TRBJ2-1; DNA: TGTGCCAGCAGCTTGGGCGGGTATGGGGGCAATGAGCAGTTCTTC; CDR3: CASSLGGYGGNEQFF
D: NA; size: NA; V: TRBV5-1; J: TRBJ2-1; DNA: TGCGCCAGCACCTATACGTTTGGGAATGAGCAGTTCTTC; CDR3: CASTYTFGNEQFF
D: NA; size: NA; V: TRBV2; J: TRBJ2-1; DNA: TGTGCCAGCAGTCAGGTTGATGAGCAGTTCTTC; CDR3: CASSQVDEQFF
D: TRBD1; size: NA; V: TRBV10-1; J: TRBJ1-1; DNA: TGCGCCAGCAGTAAGGACAGGGAAGTTGAGGGCACTGAAGCTTTCTTT; CDR3: CASSKDREVEGTEAFF
D: TRBD1; size: NA; V: TRBV27; J: TRBJ2-1; DNA: TGTGCCAGCAGTGCTATCACGACAGGGGGTGGGCAGTTCTTC; CDR3: CASSAITTGGGQFF
D: TRBD1; size: few; V: TRBV6-2/TRBV6-3; J: TRBJ1-1; DNA: TGTGCCAGCAGTTACTCGACAGGGGAAGCTTTCTTT; CDR3: CASSYSTGEAFF
D: NA; size: NA; V: TRBV10-1; J: TRBJ1-1; DNA: TGCGCCAGCAGTACGAAACCGGTCCTTAAGAACACTGAAGCTTTCTTT; CDR3: CASSTKPVLKNTEAFF
D: NA; size: NA; V: TRBV7-7; J: TRBJ2-1; DNA: TGTGCCAGCAGCTTATCTACGGGGAATGAGCAGTTCTTC; CDR3: CASSLSTGNEQFF
D: NA; size: NA; V: TRBV2; J: TRBJ1-5; DNA: TGTGCCAGCAGTGCCCCGGGACCAGGCTACAATCAGCCCCAGCATTTT; CDR3: CASSAPGPGYNQPQHF
D: TRBD2; size: NA; V: TRBV19; J: TRBJ2-3; DNA: TGTGCCAGTAGTACCATAGCGGGAGGCACAGATACGCAGTATTTT; CDR3: CASSTIAGGTDTQYF
D: NA; size: NA; V: TRBV18; J: TRBJ1-2; DNA: TGTGCCAGCTCATCTACAGGGATCAATGGCTACACCTTC; CDR3: CASSSTGINGYTF
D: NA; size: NA; V: TRBV20-1; J: TRBJ2-7; DNA: TGCAGTGCTAGTGGGGGGACAGAGAAGTACTTC; CDR3: CSASGGTEKYF
D: NA; size: NA; V: TRBV5-1; J: TRBJ1-2; DNA: TGCGCCAGCAGCTTGGATGCAGCTAACTATGGCTACACCTTC; CDR3: CASSLDAANYGYTF
D: NA; size: NA; V: TRBV5-1; J: TRBJ1-5; DNA: TGCGCCAGCAGCCTTGAGATTGGTCAGCCCCAGCATTTT; CDR3: CASSLEIGQPQHF
D: NA; size: once; V: TRBV10-1; J: TRBJ1-6; DNA: TGCGCCAGCAGTGGTGGGAATTCACCCCTCCACTTT; CDR3: CASSGGNSPLHF
D: NA; size: NA; V: TRBV2; J: TRBJ2-1; DNA: TGTGCCAGCAGTGAAGGGGGCCAGGGTGGCGATGAGCAGTTCTTC; CDR3: CASSEGGQGGDEQFF
D: NA; size: NA; V: TRBV20-1; J: TRBJ2-1; DNA: TGCAGTGCTAGGCTTGGGTCCGGCTCCTACAATGAGCAGTTCTTC; CDR3: CSARLGSGSYNEQFF
D: NA; size: once; V: TRBV29-1; J: TRBJ2-1; DNA: TGCAGCGTTGGAGGGGCCCATGAGCAGTTCTTC; CDR3: CSVGGAHEQFF
D: NA; size: NA; V: TRBV10-3; J: TRBJ1-1; DNA: TGTGCCATCAGTGTAGCAGAGGCAGGGAGGATGAACACTGAAGCTTTCTTT; CDR3: CAISVAEAGRMNTEAFF
D: TRBD1; size: NA; V: TRBV10-1; J: TRBJ2-1; DNA: TGCGCCAGCTCCTCCGGGACAGGGGCCTACAATGAGCAGTTCTTC; CDR3: CASSSGTGAYNEQFF
D: TRBD1; size: once; V: TRBV5-1; J: TRBJ1-2; DNA: TGCGCCAGCAGCTATAGACAGGGGGCCGGCTATGGCTACACCTTC; CDR3: CASSYRQGAGYGYTF
D: NA; size: NA; V: TRBV11-3; J: TRBJ2-7; DNA: TGTGCCAGCAGCCAGACAACTAGCCTTCCATACGAGCAGTACTTC; CDR3: CASSQTTSLPYEQYF
D: TRBD1; size: NA; V: TRBV29-1; J: TRBJ2-4; DNA: TGCAGCGTCGCTCTGGGACAGCGTGAAAACATTCAGTACTTC; CDR3: CSVALGQRENIQYF
D: NA; size: NA; V: TRBV28; J: TRBJ1-1; DNA: TGTGCCAGCAAAAAGAGGGTTGGTACTGAAGCTTTCTTT; CDR3: CASKKRVGTEAFF
D: TRBD1; size: NA; V: TRBV7-6; J: TRBJ2-2; DNA: TGTGCCAGCAGCGCAGGGACAGGGGAGCTCACCGGGGAGCTGTTTTTT; CDR3: CASSAGTGELTGELFF
D: NA; size: NA; V: TRBV7-6; J: TRBJ2-2; DNA: TGTGCCAGCAGCTCCCGGTACGGCGGGGAGCTGTTTTTT; CDR3: CASSSRYGGELFF
D: NA; size: NA; V: TRBV29-1; J: TRBJ2-1; DNA: TGCAGCGTTGAAGAGGGTGTATTCTACAATGAGCAGTTCTTC; CDR3: CSVEEGVFYNEQFF
D: NA; size: NA; V: TRBV20-1; J: TRBJ2-3; DNA: TGCAGTGCGATAATACCCCCTGTATCCGCGCAGTATTTT; CDR3: CSAIIPPVSAQYF
D: NA; size: once; V: TRBV12-3/TRBV12-4; J: TRBJ1-1; DNA: TGTGCCAGCAGTTTAGGAGGAAGGACTGAAGCTTTCTTT; CDR3: CASSLGGRTEAFF
D: NA; size: NA; V: TRBV28; J: TRBJ1-5; DNA: TGTGCCAGCAGTCTGGAGACAAGCCCCAATCAGCCCCAGCATTTT; CDR3: CASSLETSPNQPQHF
D: NA; size: NA; V: TRBV4-2; J: TRBJ2-1; DNA: TGTGCCAGCAGCCAAGCGTCAGGCTCCTACAATGAGCAGTTCTTC; CDR3: CASSQASGSYNEQFF
D: NA; size: NA; V: TRBV6-5; J: TRBJ1-5; DNA: TGTGCCAGCAGTTACTCTAGCGTTCGTCAGCCCCAGCATTTT; CDR3: CASSYSSVRQPQHF
D: TRBD1; size: NA; V: TRBV11-3; J: TRBJ2-7; DNA: TGTGCCAGCAGCTCGCGGACAGGGTTCTACGAGCAGTACTTC; CDR3: CASSSRTGFYEQYF
D: NA; size: few; V: TRBV10-3; J: TRBJ1-3; DNA: TGTGCCATCAGATCTGGGTCAGGCTCTGGAAACACCATATATTTT; CDR3: CAIRSGSGSGNTIYF